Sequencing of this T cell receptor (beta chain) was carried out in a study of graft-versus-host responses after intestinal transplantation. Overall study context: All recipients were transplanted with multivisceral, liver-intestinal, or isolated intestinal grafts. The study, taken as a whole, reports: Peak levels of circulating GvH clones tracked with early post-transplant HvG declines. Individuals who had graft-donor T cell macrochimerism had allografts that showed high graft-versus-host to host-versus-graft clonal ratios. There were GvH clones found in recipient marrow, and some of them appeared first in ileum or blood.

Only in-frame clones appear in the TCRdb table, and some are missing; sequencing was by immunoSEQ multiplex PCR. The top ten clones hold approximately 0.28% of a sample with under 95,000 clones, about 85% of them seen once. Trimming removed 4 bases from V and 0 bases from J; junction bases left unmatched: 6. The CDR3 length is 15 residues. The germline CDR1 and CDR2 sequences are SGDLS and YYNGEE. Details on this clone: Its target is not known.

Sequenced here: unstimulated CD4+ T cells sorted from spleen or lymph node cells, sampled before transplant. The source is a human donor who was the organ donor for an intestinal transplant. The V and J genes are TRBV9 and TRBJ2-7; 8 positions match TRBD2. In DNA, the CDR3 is TGTGCCAGCAGCCCCCTAGGGACTAGCTCCTACGAGCAGTACTTC. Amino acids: CASSPLGTSSYEQYF. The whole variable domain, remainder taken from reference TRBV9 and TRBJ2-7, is DSGVTQTPKHLITATGQRVTLRCSPRSGDLSVYWYQQSLDQGLQFLIQYYNGEERAKGNILERFSAQQFPDLHSELNLSSLELGDSALYFCASSPLGTSSYEQYFGPGTRLTVT.